This T cell receptor (beta chain) was identified during a study of OX40 agonist ivuxolimab in advanced cancers. Study-level background: Patient treatment consisted of intravenous ivuxolimab administration every 2 weeks at 0.01 to 10 mg/kg. Three patients responded partially, comprising one with hepatocellular carcinoma and two with cutaneous melanoma. Overall study results and limits: Among the lowest peripheral clonal expansion occurred in 0.1-3.0 mg/kg partial responders.

Produced via immunoSEQ multiplex PCR; TCRdb's table is partial and in-frame only. The data hold about 84,000 clones, with nearly 95% observed a single time. Concerning this clone itself: The antigen is undetermined.

The specimen comprised CD4+ or CD8+ T cells sorted from blood, sampled in a trial of the OX40 agonist ivuxolimab. This TCR was recovered from an adult with an advanced solid tumor such as melanoma, head and neck, liver or kidney cancer.

CDR3 region: CASGFNAEAFF. In DNA form, the CDR3 reads TGTGCTAGTGGTTTTAACGCTGAAGCTTTCTTT. The V and J genes are TRBV12-5 and TRBJ1-1; D is undetermined. The CDR3 loop spans 11 amino acids. CDR1 LGHNT and CDR2 FRNRAP come from the germline V gene. The V gene lost 3 bases and the J gene lost 6 bases, with 5 bases spanning the gap.